This TCR beta chain was sequenced in a study of blood T cells in healthy people across ages. With a J-beta primer mix and a sample-barcoded 5' primer, a second PCR ran about 7 to 12 cycles. Using its own MiXCR run on the 5' RACE reads, TCRdb lists one record per CDR3 protein. The table records approximately 820,000 distinct CDR3 sequences, 40% to 50% of them present only once. The receptor was derived from a man between 60 and 70 years old in good health. Sequencing input: blood.

CDR3 in DNA: TGTGCCAGCAGCTCCTATGTGTTCTACGAGCAGTACTTC. As protein: CASSSYVFYEQYF. This rearrangement joins TRBV7-2 to TRBJ2-7; D remains ambiguous. The CDR3 is 13 residues long. Germline V gene lookup returns CDR1 SGHTA and CDR2 FQGNSA. The germline V and J ends were trimmed by 4 bases and 3 bases, with 10 bases remaining between them. Complete variable domain (other parts from reference TRBV7-2 and TRBJ2-7): GAGVSQSPSNKVTEKGKDVELRCDPISGHTALYWYRQSLGQGLEFLIYFQGNSAPDKSGLPSDRFSAERTGGSVSTLTIQRTQQEDSAVYLCASSSYVFYEQYFGPGTRLTVT.